The entry below gives a single TCR beta chain sequence along with its context. This entry belongs to a study of blood T cell repertoires in COVID-19. Overall study context: Some COVID-19 samples were acute and others convalescent; all came from the United States, Italy and Spain. The cDNA or gDNA used as material had been derived from T cells, B-cell-depleted T cells, or PBMCs.

How the authors handled the data: The assay estimated nucleated cells by amplifying reference gene primers. The repertoire was sequenced with immunoSEQ multiplex PCR; TCRdb's copy has only in-frame clones and lacks some. That table is the source of V, J and clone size, and D and trimming were worked out from the DNA. The sample carries roughly 150,000 clones, 80% to 90% recorded once. Germline CDR1 MNHEY, CDR2 SMNVEV (reference sequence). Trimming took 7 bases from V and 8 from J; bases not matched to a gene: 17. The length of the CDR3 is 18 residues. The sequence was obtained from a human donor in a cohort sampled during active COVID-19. J is TRBJ2-1 and V is TRBV27; 13 bases are a match to TRBD2. The sequenced sample consisted of peripheral blood. The CDR3 loop reads CASTTSGRASSQSDEQFF. The CDR3 region has the DNA TGTGCCAGCACAACTAGCGGGAGGGCCAGCAGCCAATCAGATGAGCAGTTCTTC.